This passage covers 14 T cell receptor beta chains from one sample sequenced in a study of cytomegalovirus exposure and HLA in healthy donors. Amplification used 60 Vbeta primers and 13 Jbeta primers. Sequencing was performed with immunoSEQ multiplex PCR; in TCRdb, only in-frame clones are kept and a portion is missing. In the table there are some 100,000 clones, 60% to 80% of which are singletons. Sequencing used PBMCs. These receptors were taken from a man aged 45 to 65 in good health and CMV-seropositive.

This clone was counted only a few times. This chain uses TRBV5-4 with TRBJ2-7, with 7 bases lining up with TRBD1. Germline assignment: CDR1 SGHNT and CDR2 YYREEE (reference sequence). J lost 3 bases, V lost 2 bases, and 11 bases had no gene match. CDR3 size: 16 residues. The chain's CDR3 is CASSFYQAGGLYEQYF. The CDR3 region has the DNA TGTGCCAGCAGCTTTTACCAAGCAGGGGGTCTCTACGAGCAGTACTTC. Full variable domain (rest looked up from reference TRBV5-4 and TRBJ2-7): ETGVTQSPTHLIKTRGQQVTLRCSSQSGHNTVSWYQQALGQGPQFIFQYYREEENGRGNFPPRFSGLQFPNYSSELNVNALELDDSALYLCASSFYQAGGLYEQYFGPGTRLTVT.

This clone was recorded once. V usage is TRBV27 and J usage is TRBJ2-7, with TRBD1 matching 9 bases. The CDR3 has 16 amino acids. V lost 5 bases, J lost 4 bases, and 12 bases stayed unmatched. Looked up from germline, CDR1 is MNHEY and CDR2 is SMNVEV (reference sequence). The DNA of the CDR3 is TGTGCCAGCAGTCGGGACCCCGGGACAGGGAAATACGAGCAGTACTTC. It yields the protein CASSRDPGTGKYEQYF.

The rearrangement links TRBV18 to TRBJ1-2; TRBD1 aligns across 7 bases. J was trimmed by 6 bases and V by 3 bases; bases with no gene match: 1. Per germline, CDR1 KGHSH and CDR2 LQKENI. CDR3 length equals 12 residues. The DNA for the CDR3 is TGTGCCAGCTCACCGGACAGGCATGGCTACACCTTC. Protein sequence: CASSPDRHGYTF.

Comment on this clone: A read error may account for a junction end that differs from germline. The CDR3 protein is CASSSSGSETQYF. CDR3 nucleotide sequence: TGTGCTAGCAGCTCTAGTGGTAGTGAGACCCAGTACTTC. This chain joins TRBV7-7 and TRBJ2-5, with unresolved D. Germline CDR1 reads SSHAT; CDR2 reads FNYEAQ (reference sequence). This CDR3 has 13 amino acids.

The chain carries TRBV7-9 and TRBJ2-1; D gene unclear. This CDR3 is 12 amino acids long. From germline, CDR1 is SEHNR and CDR2 FQNEAQ (reference sequence). V shed 3 bases and J shed 6 bases, with 6 bases lying between them. The CDR3 coding sequence is TGTGCCAGCAGCTTCCCCAGCAATGAGCAGTTCTTC. It encodes CASSFPSNEQFF.

The rearrangement uses TRBV19 and TRBJ2-1, with a tentative D call TRBD1 (6 bases). In germline, CDR1 is LNHDA, CDR2 SQIVND (reference sequence). The length of the CDR3 is 16 residues. The V and J ends lost 5 bases and 6 bases respectively, with 20 bases between them. The CDR3 bases are TGTGCCAGTAGTGCCTCCCATTCAGTAGGGGGCAATGAGCAGTTCTTC. Its translation is CASSASHSVGGNEQFF.

The J gene is TRBJ2-1, the V gene TRBV6-5; 7 bases are shared with TRBD2. The CDR3 runs 14 residues. The germline V gene has CDR1 MNHEY and CDR2 SVGAGI. V lost 6 bases, J lost 6 bases, and 8 bases stayed unmatched. CDR3 amino acids: CASSGTTRRNEQFF. Written as DNA, the CDR3 is TGTGCCAGCAGCGGGACTACTAGACGCAATGAGCAGTTCTTC.

The chain combines TRBV5-1 with TRBJ1-1, with 9 bases identical to TRBD1. V lost 4 bases to trimming and J lost 0 bases; unmatched junction nucleotides: 7. The germline V gene encodes CDR1 SGHRS and CDR2 YFSETQ. The length of the CDR3 is 16 residues. The chain's CDR3 is CASSGATGGMNTEAFF. The CDR3 DNA is TGCGCCAGCAGCGGCGCGACAGGGGGTATGAACACTGAAGCTTTCTTT. The whole variable domain, remainder taken from reference TRBV5-1 and TRBJ1-1, is KAGVTQTPRYLIKTRGQQVTLSCSPISGHRSVSWYQQTPGQGLQFLFEYFSETQRNKGNFPGRFSGRQFSNSRSEMNVSTLELGDSALYLCASSGATGGMNTEAFFGQGTRLTVV.

This clone was observed a handful of times. The chain is built from TRBV15 and TRBJ1-4; D is perhaps TRBD1 (5 bases). Germline assignment: CDR1 LNHNV and CDR2 YYDKDF (reference sequence). With 0 bases removed from V and 7 bases from J, the gap between germline ends came to 12 bases. CDR3 size: 15 residues. CDR3 nucleotides: TGTGCCACCAGCAGAGATGGGACTAGCATTGAAAAACTGTTTTTT. This codes for CATSRDGTSIEKLFF.

The chain employs TRBV21-1 and TRBJ1-3; the table's TRBD1 call for D was not verified on the DNA. TRBV21-1 is labeled a pseudogene. This CDR3 spans 20 amino acids. The chain's CDR3 is CASSKGRQGHLQLCQNTIYF. The CDR3 DNA is TGTGCCAGCAGCAAAGGACGACAGGGTCATCTTCAACTCTGTCAAAACACCATATATTTT.

J is TRBJ2-3 and V is TRBV5-1, with 7 bases lining up with TRBD2. CDR3 length equals 21 residues. V was pared by 5 bases and J by 3 bases, with 27 bases of the junction left unmatched. Germline V gene sequence: CDR1 SGHRS, CDR2 YFSETQ. The chain's CDR3 is CASRRKPGGGGSLEKTDTQYF. The CDR3 DNA sequence: TGCGCCAGCAGACGTAAGCCTGGGGGGGGAGGGTCCCTCGAAAAAACAGATACGCAGTATTTT.

The chain employs TRBV7-2 and TRBJ2-1, with TRBD2 matching over 9 bases. The CDR3 consists of 15 residues. The V segment lost 4 bases and the J segment 5 bases; nucleotides outside the gene matches: 6. Germline loops: CDR1 SGHTA, CDR2 FQGNSA. The CDR3 coding sequence is TGTGCCAGCAGCTCGGCCCGACTAGCGGACAATGAGCAGTTCTTC. It is translated as CASSSARLADNEQFF.

This clone was observed a handful of times. The chain is built from TRBV5-1 and TRBJ2-1, with D possibly matching TRBD2 (5 bases). Germline values: CDR1 SGHRS, CDR2 YFSETQ. V was pared by 4 bases and J by 0 bases, with 11 bases between. This CDR3 has 15 amino acids. The CDR3 protein is CASSPGRTSYNEQFF. CDR3 in DNA: TGCGCCAGCAGCCCTGGGAGAACCTCCTACAATGAGCAGTTCTTC.

The chain joins TRBV19 to TRBJ1-5; TRBD1 might be the D (5 bases). Trimming pared 6 bases from V and 3 bases from J, leaving 12 bases between. The CDR3 sequence is 14 residues long. Per germline, CDR1 LNHDA and CDR2 SQIVND (reference sequence). CDR3 residues: CASRGLRDNQPQHF. Written as DNA, the CDR3 is TGTGCCAGTAGGGGACTCCGAGACAATCAGCCCCAGCATTTT.